This entry is about one T cell receptor beta chain. Its antigen remains unidentified. The immunoSEQ assay was v3.0, run at survey level. Using immunoSEQ multiplex PCR, the repertoire was profiled, and TCRdb retains in-frame clones only, with some absent. The sample records 25,000 or so clones, over 90% being singletons. CDR1 SQVTM and CDR2 ANQGSEA come from the germline V gene. The CDR3 is 13 amino acids. Trimming cost V 2 bases and J 2 bases, with 9 bases left between them. This record comes from a study of long-term antiretroviral therapy in people with HIV. General study points: The repertoire was dominated at all time points by clones expanded before ART. CDR3 lengths in HIV samples spanned a narrower range than controls. The study collected no data on ART adherence, viral resistance or therapy changes.

The origin of this receptor is a man in his forties with HIV. The material sequenced was unsorted PBMCs, taken 6.2 years after starting antiretroviral therapy. This rearrangement joins TRBV29-1 to TRBJ1-1; the D is unclear. The DNA for the CDR3 is TGCAGCGTTGAAAGTCAGACAAACACTGAAGCTTTCTTT. Protein: CSVESQTNTEAFF.